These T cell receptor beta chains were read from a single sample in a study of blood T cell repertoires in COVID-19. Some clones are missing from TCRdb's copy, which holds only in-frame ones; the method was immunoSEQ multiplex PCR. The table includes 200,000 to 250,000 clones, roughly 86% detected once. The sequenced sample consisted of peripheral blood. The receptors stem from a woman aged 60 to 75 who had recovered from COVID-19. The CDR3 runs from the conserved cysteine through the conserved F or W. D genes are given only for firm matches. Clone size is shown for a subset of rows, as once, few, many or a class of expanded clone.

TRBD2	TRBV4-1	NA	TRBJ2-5	CASSQGRTSGGFTETQYF	TGCGCCAGCAGCCAAGGAAGGACTAGCGGGGGGTTTACGGAGACCCAGTACTTC
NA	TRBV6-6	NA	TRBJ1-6	CASSLGRDWLGNSPLHF	TGTGCCAGCAGTCTAGGGCGGGACTGGCTTGGAAATTCACCCCTCCACTTT
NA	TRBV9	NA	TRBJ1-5	CASSTQGGRQPQHF	TGTGCCAGCAGCACCCAAGGGGGAAGGCAGCCCCAGCATTTT
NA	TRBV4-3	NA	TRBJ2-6	CASSQAPSSGANVLTF	TGCGCCAGCAGCCAAGCCCCCAGCTCTGGGGCCAACGTCCTGACTTTC
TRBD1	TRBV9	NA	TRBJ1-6	CASSPVEPGQGDYNSPLHF	TGTGCCAGCAGCCCTGTGGAACCGGGACAGGGAGACTATAATTCACCCCTCCACTTT
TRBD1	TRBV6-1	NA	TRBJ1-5	CASSEAGTAYQPQHF	TGTGCCAGCAGTGAAGCGGGGACAGCCTATCAGCCCCAGCATTTT
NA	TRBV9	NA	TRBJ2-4	CASSVTGSSKNIQYF	TGTGCCAGCAGCGTTACAGGGAGTTCCAAAAACATTCAGTACTTC
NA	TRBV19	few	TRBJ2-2	CASSMSGVGELFF	TGTGCCAGTAGTATGAGTGGTGTCGGGGAGCTGTTTTTT
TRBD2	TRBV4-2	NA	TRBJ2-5	CASSPRSGGPETQYF	TGTGCCAGCAGCCCACGTTCGGGGGGGCCAGAGACCCAGTACTTC
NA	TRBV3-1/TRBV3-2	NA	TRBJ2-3	CASSFLWGATDTQYF	TGTGCCAGCAGCTTCCTATGGGGCGCCACAGATACGCAGTATTTT
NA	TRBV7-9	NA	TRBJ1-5	CASARGLGNQPQHF	TGTGCCAGCGCTCGGGGGTTGGGAAATCAGCCCCAGCATTTT
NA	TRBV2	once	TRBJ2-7	CASRQGSYEQYF	TGTGCCAGCAGGCAGGGATCCTACGAGCAGTACTTC
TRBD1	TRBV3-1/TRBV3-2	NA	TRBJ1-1	CASSQEEPHRDRSGYTEAFF	TGTGCCAGCAGCCAAGAAGAACCTCACCGGGACAGGTCAGGTTACACTGAAGCTTTCTTT
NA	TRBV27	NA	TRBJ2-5	CASRHTGKETQYF	TGTGCCAGCAGGCATACAGGGAAAGAGACCCAGTACTTC
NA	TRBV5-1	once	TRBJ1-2	CASSISDRTIYGYTF	TGCGCCAGCAGCATATCCGACAGAACGATCTATGGCTACACCTTC
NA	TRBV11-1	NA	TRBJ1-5	CASSLARNQPQHF	TGTGCCAGCAGCTTAGCCCGGAATCAGCCCCAGCATTTT
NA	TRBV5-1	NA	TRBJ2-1	CASTSTETYNEQFF	TGCGCCAGCACCTCGACAGAAACCTACAATGAGCAGTTCTTC
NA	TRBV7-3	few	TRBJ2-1	CASSLIGAGEQFF	TGTGCCAGCAGCTTAATTGGGGCAGGGGAGCAGTTCTTC
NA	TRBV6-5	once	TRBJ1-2	CASRLGDLRGYTF	TGTGCCAGCAGGCTCGGGGATCTGAGAGGCTACACCTTC
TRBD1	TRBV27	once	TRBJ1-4	CATSTGAYEKLFF	TGTGCCACCTCCACAGGGGCTTATGAAAAACTGTTTTTT
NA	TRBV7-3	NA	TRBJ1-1	CASSADRNTEAFF	TGTGCCAGCAGCGCGGACAGGAACACTGAAGCTTTCTTT
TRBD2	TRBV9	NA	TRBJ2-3	CASSFSLAGFTDTQYF	TGTGCCAGCAGCTTTAGTCTAGCGGGGTTCACAGATACGCAGTATTTT
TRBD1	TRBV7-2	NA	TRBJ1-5	CASSRGGTGAPVPQHF	TGTGCCAGCAGCCGCGGGGGGACAGGGGCGCCCGTACCCCAGCATTTT
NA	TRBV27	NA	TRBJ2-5	CASSLDARETQYF	TGTGCCAGCAGTTTAGACGCGAGGGAGACCCAGTACTTC